This T cell receptor beta chain was found in a study of cytomegalovirus exposure and HLA in healthy donors. Study overall: There were about 85 million unique TCRs (from HLA-typed donors) in an early data release.

Study results and limitations: More than 15,000 TCR beta sequences were associated with HLA alleles at 0.05 false discovery rate in a later analysis. The productive fraction for most TCR beta V segments was about 87% or about 30% in an earlier analysis. Evidence from a later analysis indicated that most CMV-associated TCR beta chains looked HLA-restricted.

This CDR3 comprises 15 residues. V was trimmed by 6 bases and J by 1 base, leaving 13 bases between them. The germline V gene has CDR1 SGHDN and CDR2 FVKESK. Comments on this clone: Its antigen is not identified.

Primers included in the PCR were 60 Vbeta and 13 Jbeta primers. Assay used: immunoSEQ multiplex PCR; TCRdb lists only in-frame clones, some missing. The sample lists under 250,000 clones, around 80% occurring once. The genes are TRBV14 and TRBJ1-3, with D possibly TRBD1 on 6 matching bases. The TCR was taken from a male donor in good health and CMV-seronegative. The sequenced sample consisted of PBMCs. CDR3 DNA sequence: TGTGCCAGCAGTCCGACAGGTTCTTCTGGAAACACCATATATTTT. Protein product: CASSPTGSSGNTIYF.